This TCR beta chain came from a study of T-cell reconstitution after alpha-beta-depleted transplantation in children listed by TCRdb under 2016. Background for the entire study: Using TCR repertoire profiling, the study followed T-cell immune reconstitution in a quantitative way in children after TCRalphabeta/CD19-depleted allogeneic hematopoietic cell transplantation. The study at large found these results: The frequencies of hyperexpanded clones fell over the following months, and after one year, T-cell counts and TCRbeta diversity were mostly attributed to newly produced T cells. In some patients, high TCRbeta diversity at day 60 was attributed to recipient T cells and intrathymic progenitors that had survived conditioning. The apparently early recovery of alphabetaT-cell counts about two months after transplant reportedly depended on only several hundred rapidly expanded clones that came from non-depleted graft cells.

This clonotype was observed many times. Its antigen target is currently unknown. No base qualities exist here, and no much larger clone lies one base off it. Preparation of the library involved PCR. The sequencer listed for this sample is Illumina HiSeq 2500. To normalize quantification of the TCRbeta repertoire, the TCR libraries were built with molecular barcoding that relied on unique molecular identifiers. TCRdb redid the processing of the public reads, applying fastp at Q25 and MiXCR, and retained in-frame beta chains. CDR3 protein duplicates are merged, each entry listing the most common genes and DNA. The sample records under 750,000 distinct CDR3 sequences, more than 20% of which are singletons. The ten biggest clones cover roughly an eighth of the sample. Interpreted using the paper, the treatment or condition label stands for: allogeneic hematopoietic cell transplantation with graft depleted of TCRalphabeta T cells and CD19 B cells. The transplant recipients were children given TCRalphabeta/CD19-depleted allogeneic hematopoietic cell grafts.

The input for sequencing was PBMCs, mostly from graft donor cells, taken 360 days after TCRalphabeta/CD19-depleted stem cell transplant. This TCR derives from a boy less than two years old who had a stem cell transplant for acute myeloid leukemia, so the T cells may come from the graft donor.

The nucleotide sequence is given as TGTGCCAGCAGTTTAAGACTAGCGGGGGGGGAGACCCAGTACTTC. The resulting protein is CASSLRLAGGETQYF. Rearrangement joined TRBV28 to TRBJ2-5, and TRBD2 aligns with 14 junction nucleotides. CDR1 and CDR2, per the germline V gene, are MDHEN and SYDVKM. Trimming accounts for 2 bases at V and 5 bases at J, while the number of junction bases matched to no gene is 1. Reading from cysteine to phenylalanine, the CDR3 counts 15 amino acids. The entry retains the CDR3 DNA only, 45 bases that are in frame from base 1.